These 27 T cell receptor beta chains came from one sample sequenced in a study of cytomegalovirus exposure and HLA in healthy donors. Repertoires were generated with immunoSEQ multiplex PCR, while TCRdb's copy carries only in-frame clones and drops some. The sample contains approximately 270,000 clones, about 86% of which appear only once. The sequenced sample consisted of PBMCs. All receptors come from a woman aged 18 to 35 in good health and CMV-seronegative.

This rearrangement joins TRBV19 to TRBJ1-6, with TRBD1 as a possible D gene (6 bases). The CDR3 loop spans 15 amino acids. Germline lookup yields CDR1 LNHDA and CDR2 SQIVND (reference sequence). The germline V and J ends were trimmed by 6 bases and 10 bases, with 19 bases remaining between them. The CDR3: CASSPLGGANSPLHF. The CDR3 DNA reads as TGTGCCAGTAGCCCGCTGGGGGGGGCCAACTCACCCCTCCACTTT.

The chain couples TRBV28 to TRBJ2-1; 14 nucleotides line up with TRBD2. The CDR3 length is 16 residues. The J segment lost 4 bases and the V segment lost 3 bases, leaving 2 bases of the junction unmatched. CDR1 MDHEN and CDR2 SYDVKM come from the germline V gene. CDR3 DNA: TGTGCCAGCAGTTTGACTAGCGGGGGGGGTTACAATGAGCAGTTCTTC. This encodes CASSLTSGGGYNEQFF. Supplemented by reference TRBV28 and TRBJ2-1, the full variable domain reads DVKVTQSSRYLVKRTGEKVFLECVQDMDHENMFWYRQDPGLGLRLIYFSYDVKMKEKGDIPEGYSVSREKKERFSLILESASTNQTSMYLCASSLTSGGGYNEQFFGPGTRLTVL.

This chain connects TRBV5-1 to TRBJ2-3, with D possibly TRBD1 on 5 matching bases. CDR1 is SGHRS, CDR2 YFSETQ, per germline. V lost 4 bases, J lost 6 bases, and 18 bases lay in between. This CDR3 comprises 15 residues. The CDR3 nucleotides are TGCGCCAGCAGCACACCGACAGCTTCAGGGGATACGCAGTATTTT. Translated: CASSTPTASGDTQYF.

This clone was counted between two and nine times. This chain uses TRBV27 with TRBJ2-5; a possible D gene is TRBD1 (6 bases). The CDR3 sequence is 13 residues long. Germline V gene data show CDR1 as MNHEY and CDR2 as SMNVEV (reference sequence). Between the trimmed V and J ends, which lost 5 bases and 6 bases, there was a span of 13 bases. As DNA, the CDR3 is TGTGCCAGCAGTGGGGGCCCTGGGAAGACCCAGTACTTC. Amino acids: CASSGGPGKTQYF.

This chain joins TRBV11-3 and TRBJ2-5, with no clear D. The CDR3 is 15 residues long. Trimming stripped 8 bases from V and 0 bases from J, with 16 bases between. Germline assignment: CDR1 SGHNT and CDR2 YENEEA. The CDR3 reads CASSPSTRYQETQYF. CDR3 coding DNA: TGTGCCAGCTCCCCTTCGACAAGATACCAAGAGACCCAGTACTTC.

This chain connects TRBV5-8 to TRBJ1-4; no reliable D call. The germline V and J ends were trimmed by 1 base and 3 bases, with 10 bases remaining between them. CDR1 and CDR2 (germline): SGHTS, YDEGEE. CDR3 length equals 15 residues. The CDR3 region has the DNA TGTGCCAGCAGCTTGTCGAGCGGAGCTAATGAAAAACTGTTTTTT. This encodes CASSLSSGANEKLFF. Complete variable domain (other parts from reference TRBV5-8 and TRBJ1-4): EAGVTQSPTHLIKTRGQQATLRCSPISGHTSVYWYQQALGLGLQFLLWYDEGEERNRGNFPPRFSGRQFPNYSSELNVNALELEDSALYLCASSLSSGANEKLFFGSGTQLSVL.

CDR3 loop: CASSQGGGRDSTDTQYF. The DNA for the CDR3 is TGCGCCAGCAGCCAGGGGGGAGGGAGAGATAGCACAGATACGCAGTATTTT. The chain carries TRBV4-3 and TRBJ2-3, with 7 bases aligning to TRBD2. Per the germline V gene, CDR1 is LGHNA and CDR2 is YSLEER. The junction had 9 bases not matched to a gene; V was cut back by 3 bases and J by 0 bases. The CDR3 runs 17 residues.

The CDR3: CASSYREGSEAFF. CDR3 DNA sequence: TGTGCCAGCAGTTACAGGGAGGGCAGTGAAGCTTTCTTT. The rearrangement links TRBV6-4 to TRBJ1-1, with D perhaps matching TRBD1 (6 bases). With 5 bases removed from V and 7 bases from J, the gap between germline ends came to 14 bases. Germline loops: CDR1 MRHNA, CDR2 SNTAGT. The CDR3 loop spans 13 amino acids.

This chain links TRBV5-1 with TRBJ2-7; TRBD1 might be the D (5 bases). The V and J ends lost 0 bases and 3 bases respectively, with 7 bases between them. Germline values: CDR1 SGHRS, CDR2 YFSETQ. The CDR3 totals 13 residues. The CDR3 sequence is CASSLGGVYEQYF. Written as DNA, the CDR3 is TGCGCCAGCAGCTTGGGGGGCGTCTACGAGCAGTACTTC. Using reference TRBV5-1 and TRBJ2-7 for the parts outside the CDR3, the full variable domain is KAGVTQTPRYLIKTRGQQVTLSCSPISGHRSVSWYQQTPGQGLQFLFEYFSETQRNKGNFPGRFSGRQFSNSRSEMNVSTLELGDSALYLCASSLGGVYEQYFGPGTRLTVT.

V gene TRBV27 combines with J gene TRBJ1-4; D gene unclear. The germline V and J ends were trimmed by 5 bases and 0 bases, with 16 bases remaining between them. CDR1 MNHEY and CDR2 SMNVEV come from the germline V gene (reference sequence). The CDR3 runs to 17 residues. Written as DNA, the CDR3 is TGTGCCAGCAGTCCCAACAGTTATTCTGCAACTAATGAAAAACTGTTTTTT. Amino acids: CASSPNSYSATNEKLFF. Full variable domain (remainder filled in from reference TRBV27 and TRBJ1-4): EAQVTQNPRYLITVTGKKLTVTCSQNMNHEYMSWYRQDPGLGLRQIYYSMNVEVTDKGDVPEGYKVSRKEKRNFPLILESPSPNQTSLYFCASSPNSYSATNEKLFFGSGTQLSVL.

The CDR3 DNA reads TGTGCCAGCAGCGTAGAGTCGAGCGGGGGGGTAGGAAAAACAGATACGCAGTATTTT. Protein sequence: CASSVESSGGVGKTDTQYF. The chain employs TRBV9 and TRBJ2-3, with TRBD2 matching over 10 bases. The CDR3 runs 19 residues. Germline lookup yields CDR1 SGDLS and CDR2 YYNGEE. J was trimmed by 3 bases and V by 0 bases; bases with no gene match: 13.

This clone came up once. This chain's CDR3 is CASSLGQETGSSYEQYF. The CDR3 nucleotides read TGCGCCAGCAGCTTGGGACAAGAGACAGGGAGCTCCTACGAGCAGTACTTC. The chain carries TRBV5-1 and TRBJ2-7, with 7 bases lining up with TRBD1. This CDR3 is built from 17 residues. The germline V gene has CDR1 SGHRS and CDR2 YFSETQ. With 0 bases clipped from V and 0 bases from J, the junction kept 9 bases outside the gene matches.

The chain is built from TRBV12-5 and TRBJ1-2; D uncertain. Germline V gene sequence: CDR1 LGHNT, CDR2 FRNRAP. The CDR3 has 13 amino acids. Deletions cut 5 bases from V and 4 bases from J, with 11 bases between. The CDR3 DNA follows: TGTGCTAGTGGTCGTGGTTTCGGCTATGGCTACACCTTC. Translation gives CASGRGFGYGYTF. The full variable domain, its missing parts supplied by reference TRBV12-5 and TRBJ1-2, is DARVTQTPRHKVTEMGQEVTMRCQPILGHNTVFWYRQTMMQGLELLAYFRNRAPLDDSGMPKDRFSAEMPDATLATLKIQPSEPRDSAVYFCASGRGFGYGYTFGSGTRLTVV.

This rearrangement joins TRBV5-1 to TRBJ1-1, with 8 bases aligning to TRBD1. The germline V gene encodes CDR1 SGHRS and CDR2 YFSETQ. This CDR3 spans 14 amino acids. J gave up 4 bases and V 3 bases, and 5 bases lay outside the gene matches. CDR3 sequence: CASSWGQEGTEAFF. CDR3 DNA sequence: TGCGCCAGCAGCTGGGGACAGGAGGGCACTGAAGCTTTCTTT. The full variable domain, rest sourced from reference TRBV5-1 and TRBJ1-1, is KAGVTQTPRYLIKTRGQQVTLSCSPISGHRSVSWYQQTPGQGLQFLFEYFSETQRNKGNFPGRFSGRQFSNSRSEMNVSTLELGDSALYLCASSWGQEGTEAFFGQGTRLTVV.

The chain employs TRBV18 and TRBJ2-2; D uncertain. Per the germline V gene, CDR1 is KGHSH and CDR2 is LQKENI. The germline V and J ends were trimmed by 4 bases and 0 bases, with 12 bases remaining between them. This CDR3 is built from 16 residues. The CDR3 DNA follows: TGTGCCAGCTCACGGGCCCCCCTACCGAACACCGGGGAGCTGTTTTTT. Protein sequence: CASSRAPLPNTGELFF.

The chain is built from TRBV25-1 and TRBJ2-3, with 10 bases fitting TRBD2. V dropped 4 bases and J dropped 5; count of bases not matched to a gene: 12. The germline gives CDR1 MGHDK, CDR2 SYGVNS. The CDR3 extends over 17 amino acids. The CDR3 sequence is CASSGTDSGRWGDTQYF. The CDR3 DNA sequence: TGTGCCAGCAGTGGGACCGATAGCGGGAGGTGGGGAGATACGCAGTATTTT.

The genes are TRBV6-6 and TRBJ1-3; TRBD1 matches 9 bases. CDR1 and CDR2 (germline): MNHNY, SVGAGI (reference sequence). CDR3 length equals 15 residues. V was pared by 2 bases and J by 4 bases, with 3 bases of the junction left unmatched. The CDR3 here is CASSYRTGEGNTIYF. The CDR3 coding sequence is TGTGCCAGCAGTTACCGGACAGGGGAAGGAAACACCATATATTTT.

The CDR3 region has the DNA TGTGCCAGCAGCATCCGGACTAGCGGGAGCACAGATACGCAGTATTTT. Translated, it gives CASSIRTSGSTDTQYF. The V and J genes are TRBV5-4 and TRBJ2-3; 11 bases match TRBD2. With 4 bases clipped from V and 0 bases from J, the junction kept 4 bases outside the gene matches. Germline CDR1 is SGHNT and CDR2 is YYREEE (reference sequence). This CDR3 has 16 amino acids. Together with reference TRBV5-4 and TRBJ2-3, the CDR3 gives the full variable domain: ETGVTQSPTHLIKTRGQQVTLRCSSQSGHNTVSWYQQALGQGPQFIFQYYREEENGRGNFPPRFSGLQFPNYSSELNVNALELDDSALYLCASSIRTSGSTDTQYFGPGTRLTVL.

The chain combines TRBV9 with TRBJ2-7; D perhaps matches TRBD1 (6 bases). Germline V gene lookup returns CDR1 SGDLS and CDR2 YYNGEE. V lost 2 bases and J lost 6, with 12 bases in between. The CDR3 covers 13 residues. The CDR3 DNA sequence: TGTGCCAGCAGCGTGGGGGACACCACCGAGCAGTACTTC. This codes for CASSVGDTTEQYF.

The CDR3 sequence is CASSLDLLAGEQYF. CDR3 nucleotide sequence: TGTGCCAGCAGCCTGGACCTACTCGCGGGCGAGCAGTACTTC. This chain joins TRBV7-9 and TRBJ2-7, with a possible D match to TRBD2 (5 bases). This CDR3 contains 14 residues. CDR1 is SEHNR, CDR2 FQNEAQ, per germline (reference sequence). Trimming removed 5 bases at V and 6 bases at J, with 17 bases between.

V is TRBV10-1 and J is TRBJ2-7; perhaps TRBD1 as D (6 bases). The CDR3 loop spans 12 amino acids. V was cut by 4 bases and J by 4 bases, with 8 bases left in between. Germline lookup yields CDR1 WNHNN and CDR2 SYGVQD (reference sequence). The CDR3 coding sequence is TGCGCCAGCAGTGGGGACACTTACGAGCAGTACTTC. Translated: CASSGDTYEQYF.

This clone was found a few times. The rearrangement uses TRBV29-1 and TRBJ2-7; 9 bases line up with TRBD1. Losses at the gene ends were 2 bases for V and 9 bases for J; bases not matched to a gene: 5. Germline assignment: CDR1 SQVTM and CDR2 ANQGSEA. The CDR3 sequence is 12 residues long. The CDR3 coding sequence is TGCAGCGTTGAACAGGGACAGGGAGGGCAGTACTTC. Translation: CSVEQGQGGQYF.

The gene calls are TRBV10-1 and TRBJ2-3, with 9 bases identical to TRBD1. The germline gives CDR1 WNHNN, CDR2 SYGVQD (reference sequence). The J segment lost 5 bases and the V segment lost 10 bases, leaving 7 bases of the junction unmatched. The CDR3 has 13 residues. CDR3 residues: CATRDRAKDTQYF. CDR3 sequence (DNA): TGCGCCACCAGGGACAGGGCGAAAGATACGCAGTATTTT.

In DNA, the CDR3 is TGTGCCAGCAGTCCGACGGGACAGGGGCTTTCGGAGCAGTACTTC. Its translation is CASSPTGQGLSEQYF. J is TRBJ2-7 and V is TRBV6-5; TRBD1 aligns across 10 bases. J lost 7 bases, V lost 5 bases, and 11 bases had no gene match. The CDR3 contains 15 residues. Germline values: CDR1 MNHEY, CDR2 SVGAGI.

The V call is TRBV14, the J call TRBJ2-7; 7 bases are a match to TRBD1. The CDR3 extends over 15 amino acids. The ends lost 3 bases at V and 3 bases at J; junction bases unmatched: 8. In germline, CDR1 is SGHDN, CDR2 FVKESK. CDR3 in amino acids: CASSQRQGGYYEQYF. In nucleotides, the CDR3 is TGTGCCAGCAGCCAGAGACAGGGTGGGTACTACGAGCAGTACTTC.

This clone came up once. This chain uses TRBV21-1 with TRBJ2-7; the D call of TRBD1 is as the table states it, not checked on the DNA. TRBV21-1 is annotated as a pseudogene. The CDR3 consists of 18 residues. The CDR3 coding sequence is TGTGCCAGCAGCAAAGCGGGGGCCGGACAGTCCGAGACCTACGAGCAGTACTTC. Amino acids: CASSKAGAGQSETYEQYF.

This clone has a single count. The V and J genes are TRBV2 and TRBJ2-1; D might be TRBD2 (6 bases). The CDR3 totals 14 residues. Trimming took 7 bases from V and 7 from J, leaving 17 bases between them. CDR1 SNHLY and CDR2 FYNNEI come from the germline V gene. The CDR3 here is CASTLRRLVNEQFF. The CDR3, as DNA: TGTGCCAGCACCCTACGCCGACTAGTGAATGAGCAGTTCTTC. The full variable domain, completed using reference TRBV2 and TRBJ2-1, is EPEVTQTPSHQVTQMGQEVILRCVPISNHLYFYWYRQILGQKVEFLVSFYNNEISEKSEIFDDQFSVERPDGSNFTLKIRSTKLEDSAMYFCASTLRRLVNEQFFGPGTRLTVL.